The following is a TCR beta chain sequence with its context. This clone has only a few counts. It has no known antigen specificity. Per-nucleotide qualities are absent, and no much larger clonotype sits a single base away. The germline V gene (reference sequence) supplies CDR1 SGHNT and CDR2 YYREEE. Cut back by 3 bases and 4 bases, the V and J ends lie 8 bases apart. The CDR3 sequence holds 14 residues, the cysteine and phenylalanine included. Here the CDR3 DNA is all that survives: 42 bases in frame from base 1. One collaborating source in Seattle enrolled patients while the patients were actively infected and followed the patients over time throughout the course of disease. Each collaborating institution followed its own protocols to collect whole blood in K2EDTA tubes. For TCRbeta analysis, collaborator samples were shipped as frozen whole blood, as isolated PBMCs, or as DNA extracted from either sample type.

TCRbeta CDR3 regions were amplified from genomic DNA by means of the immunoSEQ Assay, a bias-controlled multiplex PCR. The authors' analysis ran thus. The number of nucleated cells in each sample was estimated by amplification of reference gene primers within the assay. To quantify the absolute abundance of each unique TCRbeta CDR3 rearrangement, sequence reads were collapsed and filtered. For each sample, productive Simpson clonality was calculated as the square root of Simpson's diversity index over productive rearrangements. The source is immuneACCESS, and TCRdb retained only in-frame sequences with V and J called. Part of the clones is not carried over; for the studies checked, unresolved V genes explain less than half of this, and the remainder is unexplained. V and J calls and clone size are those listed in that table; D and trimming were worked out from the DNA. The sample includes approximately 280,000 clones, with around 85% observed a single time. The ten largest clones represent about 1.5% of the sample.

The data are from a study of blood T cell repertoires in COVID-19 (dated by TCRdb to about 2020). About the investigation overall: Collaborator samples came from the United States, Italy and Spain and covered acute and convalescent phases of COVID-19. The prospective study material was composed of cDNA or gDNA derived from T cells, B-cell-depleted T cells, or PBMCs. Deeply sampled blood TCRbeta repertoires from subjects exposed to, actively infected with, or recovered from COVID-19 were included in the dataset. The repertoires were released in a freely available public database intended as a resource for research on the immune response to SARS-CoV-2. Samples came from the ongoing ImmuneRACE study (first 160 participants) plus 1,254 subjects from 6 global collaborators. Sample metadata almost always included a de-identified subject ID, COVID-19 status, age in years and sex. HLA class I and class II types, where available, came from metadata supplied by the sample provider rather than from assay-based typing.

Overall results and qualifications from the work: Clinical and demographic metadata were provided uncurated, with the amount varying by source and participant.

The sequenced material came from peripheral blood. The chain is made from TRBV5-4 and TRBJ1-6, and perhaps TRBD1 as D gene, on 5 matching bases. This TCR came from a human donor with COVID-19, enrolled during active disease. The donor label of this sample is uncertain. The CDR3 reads CASSSRDYNSPLHF. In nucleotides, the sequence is TGTGCCAGCAGCTCCAGGGATTATAATTCACCCCTCCACTTT.